This TCR beta chain was captured in a study of OX40 agonist ivuxolimab in advanced cancers. CDR3 length: 12 amino acids. CDR1 ENHRY and CDR2 SYGVKD come from the germline V gene. The V gene lost 7 bases and the J gene lost 0 bases, with 4 bases spanning the gap. Generated by immunoSEQ multiplex PCR, the TCRdb table keeps only in-frame clones and is missing some. Seen here are some 58,000 clones, more than 80% observed once, and the top ten hold approximately 1.9%. This clonotype was sampled from an adult with an advanced solid tumor such as melanoma, head and neck, liver or kidney cancer. The source was CD4+ or CD8+ T cells sorted from blood, collected in a trial of the OX40 agonist ivuxolimab. The J gene is TRBJ1-3, the V gene TRBV10-3; D is uncertain. The CDR3 DNA reads TGTGCCATCACCTCCTCTGGAAACACCATATATTTT. Translating gives CAITSSGNTIYF.